A selection of T cell receptor beta chains follows, all from one sample in a study of shared clonotypes between healthy human individuals. The table came from immunoSEQ multiplex PCR; TCRdb's copy has only in-frame clones and leaves some out. The sample carries over 1.4 million clones, roughly 95% recorded once. Sequencing used naive CD4+ T cells sorted from blood. The receptors were gathered from a man aged 25-45 years in good health. The CDR3 runs from the conserved cysteine through the conserved F or W. D genes are given only for firm matches.

D: TRBD2; J: TRBJ2-2; V: TRBV7-6; DNA: TGTGCCAGCAGCTTCGGGACTAGAGCCGTGGGAGGGGAGCTGTTTTTT; CDR3: CASSFGTRAVGGELFF
D: NA; J: TRBJ2-1; V: TRBV5-4; DNA: TGTGCCAGCAGCTTGGGCCAGCGGGAGCAGTTCTTC; CDR3: CASSLGQREQFF
D: NA; J: TRBJ2-1; V: TRBV10-3; DNA: TGTGCCATCAGTGACCCGGTGGGTAGCCCCAATGAGCAGTTCTTC; CDR3: CAISDPVGSPNEQFF
D: TRBD2; J: TRBJ2-1; V: TRBV11-3; DNA: TGTGCCAGCAGCTTAGACGGCGGGAGTTGGGATGAGCAGTTCTTC; CDR3: CASSLDGGSWDEQFF
D: TRBD1; J: TRBJ2-5; V: TRBV4-3; DNA: TGCGCCAGCAGCCAGGGACAGATCCAAGAGACCCAGTACTTC; CDR3: CASSQGQIQETQYF
D: NA; J: TRBJ2-7; V: TRBV4-2; DNA: TGTGCCAGCAGCCAAGATCTTCGCGGTCCCAGGGACGAGCAGTACTTC; CDR3: CASSQDLRGPRDEQYF
D: NA; J: TRBJ1-5; V: TRBV6-6; DNA: TGTGCCAGCAGTTACTACAGAGATAGCAATCAGCCCCAGCATTTT; CDR3: CASSYYRDSNQPQHF
D: TRBD2; J: TRBJ2-7; V: TRBV10-3; DNA: TGTGCCACCCAATTTAGCGGGGGGACCTACGAGCAGTACTTC; CDR3: CATQFSGGTYEQYF
D: NA; J: TRBJ1-2; V: TRBV30; DNA: TGTGCCTCATCAAGGAGGAGCTATGGCTACACCTTC; CDR3: CASSRRSYGYTF
D: NA; J: TRBJ2-2; V: TRBV7-2; DNA: TGTGCCAGCAGCTACCGTGGAAACACCGGGGAGCTGTTTTTT; CDR3: CASSYRGNTGELFF
D: NA; J: TRBJ1-1; V: TRBV4-3; DNA: TGCGCCAGCAGCCAAGAAGTATTGGGCACTGAAGCTTTCTTT; CDR3: CASSQEVLGTEAFF
D: TRBD2; J: TRBJ2-5; V: TRBV10-3; DNA: TGTGCCATCAGTGACCCATCGAGGACTAGCGGACGGGGGACCCAGTACTTC; CDR3: CAISDPSRTSGRGTQYF
D: NA; J: TRBJ2-5; V: TRBV15; DNA: TGTGCCACCAGCACCCGGGACACCCCGTACCAAGAGACCCAGTACTTC; CDR3: CATSTRDTPYQETQYF
D: NA; J: TRBJ2-2; V: TRBV7-6; DNA: TGTGCCTCTTTTAGATACCCGAACACCGGGGAGCTGTTTTTT; CDR3: CASFRYPNTGELFF
D: NA; J: TRBJ2-5; V: TRBV18; DNA: TGTGCCAGCTCTTTTGCCGGAGGGGGGGAGACCCAGTACTTC; CDR3: CASSFAGGGETQYF
D: TRBD1; J: TRBJ1-3; V: TRBV10-3; DNA: TGTGCCATCAGTGAGTGGGGACAGGCAACTGGAAACACCATATATTTT; CDR3: CAISEWGQATGNTIYF